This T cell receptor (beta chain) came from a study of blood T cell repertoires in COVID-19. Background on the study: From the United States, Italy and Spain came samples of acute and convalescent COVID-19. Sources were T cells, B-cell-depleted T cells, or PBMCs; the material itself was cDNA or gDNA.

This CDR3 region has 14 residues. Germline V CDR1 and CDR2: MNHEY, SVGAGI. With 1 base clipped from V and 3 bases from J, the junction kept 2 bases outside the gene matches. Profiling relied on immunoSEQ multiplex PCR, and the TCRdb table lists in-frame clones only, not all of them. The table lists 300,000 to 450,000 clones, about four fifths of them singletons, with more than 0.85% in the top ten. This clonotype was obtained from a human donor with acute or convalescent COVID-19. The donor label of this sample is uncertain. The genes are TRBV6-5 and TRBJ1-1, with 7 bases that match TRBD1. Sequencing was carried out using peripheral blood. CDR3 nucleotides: TGTGCCAGCAGTTACTTCGGGACAGACACTGAAGCTTTCTTT. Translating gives CASSYFGTDTEAFF.